These 3 T cell receptor beta chains were all obtained from the same sample, sequenced in a study of T cells after yellow fever vaccination. TCRdb recomputed calls from the 5' RACE reads with MiXCR, one row per CDR3 protein. The sample records 450,000 to 550,000 distinct CDR3 sequences, 20% to 25% being singletons. The sequences come from PBMCs, collected roughly 20 days after the first yellow fever vaccination. These receptors all come from a man aged 18 to 30 who received the YFV17D yellow fever vaccine.

The CDR3, as DNA: TGTGCCAGTAGTATCCAAAGCTCCTACGAGCAGTACTTC. Amino acids: CASSIQSSYEQYF. The chain combines TRBV19 with TRBJ2-7; D remains ambiguous. The CDR3 spans 13 residues. In germline, CDR1 is LNHDA, CDR2 SQIVND (reference sequence). V was pared by 3 bases and J by 0 bases, with 6 bases between. Full variable domain (missing parts from reference TRBV19 and TRBJ2-7): DGGITQSPKYLFRKEGQNVTLSCEQNLNHDAMYWYRQDPGQGLRLIYYSQIVNDFQKGDIAEGYSVSREKKESFPLTVTSAQKNPTAFYLCASSIQSSYEQYFGPGTRLTVT.

The V call is TRBV12-3 or TRBV12-4, the J call TRBJ1-3; possible D gene TRBD1, 6 bases. Trimming removed 6 bases at V and 2 bases at J, with 8 bases between. The CDR3 is made up of 13 amino acids. The CDR3 nucleotides are TGTGCCAGCAGGGGGGCGCCTGGAAACACCATATATTTT. It translates to CASRGAPGNTIYF.

V gene TRBV18 combines with J gene TRBJ1-1, with D hard to call. Trimming took 2 bases from V and 1 from J, leaving 8 bases between them. CDR1 and CDR2 (germline): KGHSH, LQKENI. This CDR3 has 14 residues. The CDR3 sequence: CASSPASANTEAFF. CDR3 sequence (DNA): TGTGCCAGCTCACCAGCTTCCGCGAACACTGAAGCTTTCTTT. Drawing the rest from reference TRBV18 and TRBJ1-1, the complete variable domain is NAGVMQNPRHLVRRRGQEARLRCSPMKGHSHVYWYRQLPEEGLKFMVYLQKENIIDESGMPKERFSAEFPKEGPSILRIQQVVRGDSAAYFCASSPASANTEAFFGQGTRLTVV.